The 9 T cell receptor beta chains given below trace back to one sample, sequenced in a study of blood T cells in healthy people across ages. It was with a sample-barcoded 5' primer and a J-beta primer mix that a second PCR of roughly 7 to 12 cycles was run. One entry per CDR3 protein, called by TCRdb with MiXCR from the 5' RACE reads. The sample yields roughly 800,000 distinct CDR3 sequences, roughly 64% seen once. Sequencing used blood. All receptors come from a man aged 25 to 45 in good health.

The chain joins TRBV5-6 to TRBJ2-7; TRBD2 matches 12 bases. In germline, CDR1 is SGHDT, CDR2 YYEEEE. The CDR3 length is 15 residues. The ends lost 0 bases at V and 4 bases at J; junction bases unmatched: 2. The CDR3 coding sequence is TGTGCCAGCAGCTTGGAGACTAGCGGGGGATACGAGCAGTACTTC. Residues: CASSLETSGGYEQYF.

The chain has TRBV29-1 and TRBJ1-1; no reliable D call. The CDR3 spans 12 residues. CDR1 is SQVTM, CDR2 ANQGSEA, per germline. V was clipped by 6 bases and J by 4 bases, with 12 bases between them. The CDR3 loop is CSVQRTGTEAFF. As DNA, the CDR3 is TGCAGCGTGCAAAGGACGGGCACTGAAGCTTTCTTT.

This clonotype was observed a handful of times. The chain joins TRBV7-2 to TRBJ2-5, with D unclear. Germline V gene data show CDR1 as SGHTA and CDR2 as FQGNSA. Trimming took 2 bases from V and 5 from J, leaving 3 bases between them. The CDR3 spans 11 residues. CDR3 sequence: CASSLFETQYF. In DNA form, the CDR3 reads TGTGCCAGCAGCTTATTTGAGACCCAGTACTTC.

J is TRBJ2-2 and V is TRBV7-2; D not certain. The CDR3 has 14 residues. Germline V gene data show CDR1 as SGHTA and CDR2 as FQGNSA. V shed 5 bases and J shed 8 bases, with 15 bases lying between them. CDR3 bases: TGTGCCAGCAGCCCTGCCGTTGGGTGGGGGGAGCTGTTTTTT. It is translated as CASSPAVGWGELFF.

The genes are TRBV3-1 and TRBJ2-4, with D uncertain. CDR1 is LGHDT, CDR2 YNNKEL, per germline (reference sequence). V was shortened by 2 bases and J by 8 bases, with 4 bases between the two germline ends. CDR3 length: 11 residues. The CDR3 region is CASSQSDIQYF. DNA for the CDR3: TGTGCCAGCAGCCAAAGTGACATTCAGTACTTC.

This rearrangement joins TRBV11-3 to TRBJ2-5; D is perhaps TRBD1 or TRBD2 (5 bases each). Trimming cost V 10 bases and J 5 bases, with 17 bases left between them. The germline CDR1 and CDR2 sequences are SGHNT and YENEEA. The CDR3 spans 13 residues. CDR3 protein: CATPRDPGETQYF. In DNA form, the CDR3 reads TGTGCCACCCCTAGGGACCCGGGGGAGACCCAGTACTTC. The full variable domain, its missing parts supplied by reference TRBV11-3 and TRBJ2-5, is EAGVVQSPRYKIIEKKQPVAFWCNPISGHNTLYWYLQNLGQGPELLIRYENEEAVDDSQLPKDRFSAERLKGVDSTLKIQPAELGDSAVYLCATPRDPGETQYFGPGTRLLVL.

A single count supports this clonotype. The chain joins TRBV20-1 to TRBJ1-5; no firm D call. This CDR3 is 15 amino acids long. V was shortened by 0 bases and J by 5 bases, with 14 bases between the two germline ends. The germline gives CDR1 DFQATT, CDR2 SNEGSKA (reference sequence). CDR3 amino acids: CSARDLSAEYQPQHF. The CDR3 nucleotides are TGCAGTGCTAGAGATTTGTCGGCAGAGTATCAGCCCCAGCATTTT.

In its sample, this clonotype was seen a few times. This chain uses TRBV4-3 with TRBJ2-1; weak D call: TRBD1 (6 bases). From germline, CDR1 is LGHNA and CDR2 YSLEER. The V gene lost 3 bases and the J gene lost 5 bases, with 11 bases spanning the gap. The CDR3 sequence is 14 residues long. DNA for the CDR3: TGCGCCAGCAGCCAGGGGGCAATCGACAATGAGCAGTTCTTC. Translating it yields CASSQGAIDNEQFF.

This clonotype was counted between two and nine times. V gene TRBV9 combines with J gene TRBJ1-2; TRBD1 aligns across 8 bases. The junction had 14 bases not matched to a gene; V was cut back by 3 bases and J by 4 bases. The CDR3 runs to 17 residues. The germline CDR1 and CDR2 sequences are SGDLS and YYNGEE. In nucleotides, the CDR3 is TGTGCCAGCAGCGCAGGGGGCCCCGGGCGGCTTTTCTATGGCTACACCTTC. Residues: CASSAGGPGRLFYGYTF.